The clone carrying this T cell receptor beta chain was observed a single time. What it binds is not known. This sequence may be a read error, since a much larger clone differs from it by one base. Germline CDR1 SGHVS, CDR2 FQNEAQ. V lost 5 bases, J lost 0 bases, and 12 bases lay in between. The CDR3 runs 15 residues. One entry per CDR3 protein, called by TCRdb with MiXCR from the reads. The sample includes around 770,000 distinct CDR3 sequences, about 27% of them seen just once. This sample stems from a study of T cell repertoires in cytomegalovirus infection. Whole-study findings and limits: The study found HLA-C-restricted CMV-specific TCR beta clonotypes dominating the ex vivo response.

The rearrangement uses TRBV7-8 and TRBJ2-3, with D possibly TRBD2 on 6 matching bases. The specimen comprised cultured CD8+ T cells from PBMCs, sampled from culture after CMV antigen stimulation. This clonotype originated in a human donor in good health (CMV status not recorded). Some clones in this sample may be carry-over from other donors' samples. Here the CDR3 reads CASSPPGVSTDTQYF. The CDR3, as DNA: TGTGCCAGCAGCCCCCCGGGGGTGAGCACAGATACGCAGTATTTT. Variable domain in full (rest from reference TRBV7-8 and TRBJ2-3): GAGVSQSPRYKVAKRGQDVALRCDPISGHVSLFWYQQALGQGPEFLTYFQNEAQLDKSGLPSDRFFAERPEGSVSTLKIQRTQQEDSAVYLCASSPPGVSTDTQYFGPGTRLTVL.